The present entry profiles one T cell receptor beta chain with its context. Seattle researchers signed up patients amid active infection and tracked them longitudinally. This entry comes from a study of blood T cell repertoires in COVID-19. As for the study in general: Spain, Italy and the United States supplied samples that represented acute and convalescent COVID-19. Sources were T cells, B-cell-depleted T cells, or PBMCs; the material itself was cDNA or gDNA.

This CDR3 region has 14 residues. The V end lost 3 bases, the J end lost 6 bases, and 14 bases lay between the germline ends. Germline V CDR1 and CDR2: WSHSY, SAAADI. In the source study's methods: Reference gene primer amplification in the assay estimated nucleated cell counts. TCRdb's copy holds only in-frame clones and misses some; the assay was immunoSEQ multiplex PCR. V, J and clone size reflect that table, while D and trimming were determined from the DNA. The sample gives about 370,000 clones, about 90% of which show up once; about 10% is in the top ten. This receptor was obtained from a woman aged 25 to 39 with COVID-19, enrolled during active disease. The J gene is TRBJ1-2, the V gene TRBV10-2; D is unresolved. The source material was peripheral blood. The CDR3 sequence is CASSESSPVDGYTF. In DNA, the CDR3 is TGCGCCAGCAGTGAATCCTCTCCAGTGGATGGCTACACCTTC.